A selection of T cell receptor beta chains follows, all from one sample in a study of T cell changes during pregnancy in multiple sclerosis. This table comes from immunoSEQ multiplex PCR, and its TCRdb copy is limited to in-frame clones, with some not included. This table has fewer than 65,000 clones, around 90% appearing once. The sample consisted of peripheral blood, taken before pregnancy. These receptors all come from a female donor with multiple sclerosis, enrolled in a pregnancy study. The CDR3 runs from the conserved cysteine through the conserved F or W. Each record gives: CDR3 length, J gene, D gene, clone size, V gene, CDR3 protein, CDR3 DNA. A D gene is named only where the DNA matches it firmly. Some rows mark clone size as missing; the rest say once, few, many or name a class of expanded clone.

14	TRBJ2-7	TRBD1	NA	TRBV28	CASNSGTGIDEQYF	TGTGCCAGCAATTCCGGGACAGGGATCGACGAGCAGTACTTC
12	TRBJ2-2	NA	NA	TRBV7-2	CASSLRTGELFF	TGTGCCAGCAGCTTGAGAACCGGGGAGCTGTTTTTT
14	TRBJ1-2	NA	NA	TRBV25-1	CASRAGGRYYGYTF	TGTGCCAGCCGCGCCGGAGGGCGCTACTATGGCTACACCTTC
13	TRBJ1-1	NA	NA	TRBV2	CASTGLRGTEAFF	TGTGCCAGCACTGGCCTGAGGGGGACTGAAGCTTTCTTT
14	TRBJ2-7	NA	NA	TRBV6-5	CASSYGGEGYEQYF	TGTGCCAGCAGTTACGGAGGGGAAGGCTACGAGCAGTACTTC
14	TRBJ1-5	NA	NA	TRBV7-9	CASSLESFNQPQHF	TGTGCCAGCAGCTTAGAAAGCTTCAATCAGCCCCAGCATTTT
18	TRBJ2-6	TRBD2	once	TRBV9	CASSVQAGGLGGANVLTF	TGTGCCAGCAGCGTCCAAGCGGGGGGACTTGGCGGGGCCAACGTCCTGACTTTC
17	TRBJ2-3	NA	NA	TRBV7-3	CASSLFGLPTGTDTQYF	TGTGCCAGCAGCCTCTTTGGTCTACCTACGGGCACAGATACGCAGTATTTT
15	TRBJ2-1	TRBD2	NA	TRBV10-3	CAISENLAAYNEQFF	TGTGCCATCAGTGAGAACCTAGCGGCCTACAATGAGCAGTTCTTC
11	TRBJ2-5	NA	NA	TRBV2	CASEVRETQYF	TGTGCCAGCGAAGTCCGGGAGACCCAGTACTTC
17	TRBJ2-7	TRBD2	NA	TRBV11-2	CASSLNGLAGASYEQYF	TGTGCCAGCAGCTTAAATGGTCTAGCGGGAGCCTCCTACGAGCAGTACTTC
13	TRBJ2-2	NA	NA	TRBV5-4	CASSLVPAGELFF	TGTGCCAGCAGCTTGGTTCCGGCCGGGGAGCTGTTTTTT
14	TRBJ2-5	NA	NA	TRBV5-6	CASSPRDAQETQYF	TGTGCCAGCAGCCCCAGGGATGCCCAAGAGACCCAGTACTTC
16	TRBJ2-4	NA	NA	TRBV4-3	CASSQALYGTGNIQYF	TGCGCCAGCAGCCAAGCTCTCTATGGGACTGGCAACATTCAGTACTTC